The 5 T cell receptor beta chains below were found in one sample sequenced in a study. TCRdb fed the RT-PCR reads into MiXCR, producing one record per CDR3 protein. The top ten hold 3.6% of the sample, which has hundreds of thousands of distinct CDR3 sequences, 12% to 15% seen once. The specimen was memory CD4+ T cells from blood. The receptors here all came from a female donor in good health, serving as a healthy control.

There are a few counts of this clonotype. The chain carries TRBV6-2 or TRBV6-3 and TRBJ2-3, with TRBD1 matching over 7 bases. V lost 6 bases, J lost 9 bases, and 9 bases stayed unmatched. Per the germline V gene, CDR1 is MNHEY and CDR2 is SVGEGT. This CDR3 is built from 13 residues. The CDR3 nucleotides read TGTGCCAGCAGCCCTTCACTAGGGGGCACGCAGTATTTT. Encoded protein: CASSPSLGGTQYF.

There are many counts of this clonotype. The V call is TRBV5-1, the J call TRBJ2-1; possibly TRBD1 for D (5 bases). Germline values: CDR1 SGHRS, CDR2 YFSETQ. The V end lost 0 bases, the J end lost 2 bases, and 9 bases lay between the germline ends. The CDR3 is 15 residues long. The CDR3 DNA reads TGCGCCAGCAGCTTGGCCATAGGGGCCTACAATGAGCAGTTCTTC. Its protein product is CASSLAIGAYNEQFF.

The rearrangement links TRBV7-2 to TRBJ2-3, with unresolved D. Trimming cost V 1 base and J 3 bases, with 14 bases left between them. This CDR3 has 16 amino acids. The V gene's germline CDR1 is SGHTA and CDR2 FQGNSA. CDR3 bases: TGTGCCAGCAGCTTAGATGCTAGAGGCGGTACAGATACGCAGTATTTT. Translating gives CASSLDARGGTDTQYF.

This clonotype was counted at least ten times. J is TRBJ1-3 and V is TRBV5-1, with D uncertain. The CDR3 length is 14 residues. CDR1 is SGHRS, CDR2 YFSETQ, per germline. V shed 4 bases and J shed 4 bases, with 12 bases lying between them. The CDR3 DNA reads TGCGCCAGCAGCCCTGACGGGCCCGGAAACACCATATATTTT. This encodes CASSPDGPGNTIYF.

This clonotype came up a few times. An end of the junction does not agree with germline; a read error may underlie this. The chain is built from TRBV7-7 and TRBJ2-2, with 7 bases that match TRBD2. This CDR3 has 15 amino acids. CDR1 SSHAT and CDR2 FNYEAQ come from the germline V gene (reference sequence). CDR3 coding DNA: TGTGCTAGCAGCCGAAGCGGGGTAAACACCGGGGAGCTGTTTTTT. It translates to CASSRSGVNTGELFF.